This T cell receptor beta chain stems from a study of early T cells in non-severe SARS-CoV-2 infection. Individual cDNA molecules were tagged with unique molecular identifiers, the study reported. TCRdb fed the 5' RACE reads into MiXCR, producing one record per CDR3 protein. Here the sample spans 80,000 to 95,000 distinct CDR3 sequences, roughly 12% being singletons. CDR3 length equals 14 residues. Looked up from germline, CDR1 is SGHAT and CDR2 is FQNNGV. V was shortened by 0 bases and J by 4 bases, with 10 bases between the two germline ends. This clonotype was obtained from an adult who was a healthcare worker with PCR-confirmed SARS-CoV-2 infection or an uninfected control (not recorded which). The genes are TRBV11-2 and TRBJ2-7, with D uncertain. Sequencing was carried out using whole blood. Written as DNA, the CDR3 is TGTGCCAGCAGCTTAGATTTGGCCACGTACGAGCAGTACTTC. It is translated as CASSLDLATYEQYF.